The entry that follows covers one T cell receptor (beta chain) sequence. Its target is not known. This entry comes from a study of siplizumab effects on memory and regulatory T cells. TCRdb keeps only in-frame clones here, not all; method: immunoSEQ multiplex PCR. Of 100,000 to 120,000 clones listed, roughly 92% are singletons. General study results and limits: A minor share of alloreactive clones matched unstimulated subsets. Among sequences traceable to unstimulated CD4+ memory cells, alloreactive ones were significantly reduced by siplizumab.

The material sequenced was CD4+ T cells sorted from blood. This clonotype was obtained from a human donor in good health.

This CDR3 reads CASSRRTEVTEAFF. CDR3 coding DNA: TGTGCCAGCTCACGCCGGACTGAAGTCACTGAAGCTTTCTTT. The rearrangement links TRBV18 to TRBJ1-1, with D uncertain. Germline CDR1 KGHSH, CDR2 LQKENI. With 4 bases removed from V and 4 bases from J, the gap between germline ends came to 13 bases. CDR3 length: 14 amino acids. Together with reference TRBV18 and TRBJ1-1, the CDR3 gives the full variable domain: NAGVMQNPRHLVRRRGQEARLRCSPMKGHSHVYWYRQLPEEGLKFMVYLQKENIIDESGMPKERFSAEFPKEGPSILRIQQVVRGDSAAYFCASSRRTEVTEAFFGQGTRLTVV.